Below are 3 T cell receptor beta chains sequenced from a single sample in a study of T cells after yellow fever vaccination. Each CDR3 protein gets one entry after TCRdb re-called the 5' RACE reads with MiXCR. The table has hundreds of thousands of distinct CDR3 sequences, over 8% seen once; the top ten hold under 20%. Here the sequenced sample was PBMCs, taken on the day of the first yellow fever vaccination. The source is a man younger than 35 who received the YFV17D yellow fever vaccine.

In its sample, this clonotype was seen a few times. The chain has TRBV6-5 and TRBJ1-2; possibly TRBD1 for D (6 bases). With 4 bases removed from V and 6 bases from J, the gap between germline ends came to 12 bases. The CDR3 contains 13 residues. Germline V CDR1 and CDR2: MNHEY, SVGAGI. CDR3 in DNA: TGTGCCAGCAGTTTAACAGGGCTGGATGGCTACACCTTC. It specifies CASSLTGLDGYTF.

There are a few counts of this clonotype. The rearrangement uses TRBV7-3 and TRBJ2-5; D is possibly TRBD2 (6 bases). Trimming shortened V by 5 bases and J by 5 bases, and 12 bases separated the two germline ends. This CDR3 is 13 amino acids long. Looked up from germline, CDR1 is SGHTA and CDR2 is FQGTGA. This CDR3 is CASSPGLGETQYF. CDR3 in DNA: TGTGCCAGCAGCCCGGGACTTGGGGAGACCCAGTACTTC.

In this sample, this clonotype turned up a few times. CDR3 in amino acids: CSASEQGLDEKLFF. As DNA, the CDR3 is TGCAGTGCGAGTGAGCAGGGGTTGGATGAAAAACTGTTTTTT. The genes are TRBV20-1 and TRBJ1-4; D is perhaps TRBD1 (6 bases). The CDR3 is 14 residues long. Germline V lookup: CDR1 DFQATT, CDR2 SNEGSKA (reference sequence). V lost 6 bases, J lost 6 bases, and 17 bases lay in between.